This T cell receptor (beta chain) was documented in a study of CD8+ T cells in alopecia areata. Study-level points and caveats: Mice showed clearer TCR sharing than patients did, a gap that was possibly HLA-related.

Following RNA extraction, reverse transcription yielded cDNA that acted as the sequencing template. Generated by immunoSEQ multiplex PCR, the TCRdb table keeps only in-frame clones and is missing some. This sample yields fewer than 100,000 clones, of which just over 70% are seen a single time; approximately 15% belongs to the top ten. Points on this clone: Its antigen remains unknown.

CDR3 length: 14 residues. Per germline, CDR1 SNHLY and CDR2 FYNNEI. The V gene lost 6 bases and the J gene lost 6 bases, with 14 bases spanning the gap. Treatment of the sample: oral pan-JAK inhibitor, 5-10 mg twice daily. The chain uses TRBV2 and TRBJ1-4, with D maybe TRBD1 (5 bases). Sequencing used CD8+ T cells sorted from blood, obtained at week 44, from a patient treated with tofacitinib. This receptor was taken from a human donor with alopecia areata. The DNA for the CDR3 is TGTGCCAGCAGGGTACCAGGGACGTATGAAAAACTGTTTTTT. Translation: CASRVPGTYEKLFF.